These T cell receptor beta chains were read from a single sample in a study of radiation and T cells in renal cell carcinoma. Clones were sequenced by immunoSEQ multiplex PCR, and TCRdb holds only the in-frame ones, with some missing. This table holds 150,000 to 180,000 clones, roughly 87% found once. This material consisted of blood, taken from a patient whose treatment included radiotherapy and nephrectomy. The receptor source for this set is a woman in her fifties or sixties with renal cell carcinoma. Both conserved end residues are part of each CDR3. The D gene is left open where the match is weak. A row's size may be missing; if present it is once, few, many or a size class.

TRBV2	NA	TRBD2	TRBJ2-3	TGTGCCAGCAGTGAATTTTCCTTGCTAGCGGGGGGAAACAGATATCAGTATTTT	CASSEFSLLAGGNRYQYF
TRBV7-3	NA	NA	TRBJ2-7	TGTGCCAAAGAGGGTCAGTGGCGGACCTACGAGCAGTACTTC	CAKEGQWRTYEQYF
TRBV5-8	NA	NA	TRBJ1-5	TGTGCCAGCAGTTCCGACAGATCGAATCAGCCCCAGCATTTT	CASSSDRSNQPQHF
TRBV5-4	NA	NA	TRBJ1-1	TGTGCCAGTGGTCAGTCTTCCTCGGGGGGGAGGAACACTGAAGCTTTCTTT	CASGQSSSGGRNTEAFF
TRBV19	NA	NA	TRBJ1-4	TGTGCCAGTAGTATTAGGGACACTCCTAATGAAAAACTGTTTTTT	CASSIRDTPNEKLFF
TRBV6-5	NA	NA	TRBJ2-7	TGTGCCAGCAGTTACCCCAATCGGGCTACCTACGAGCAGTACTTC	CASSYPNRATYEQYF
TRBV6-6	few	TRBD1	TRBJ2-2	TGTGCCAGCAGTCTTGCCCCGACAGGGGACGCGGAGCTGTTTTTT	CASSLAPTGDAELFF
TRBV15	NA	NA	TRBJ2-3	TGTGCCACCAGCATAAGTCTAGGCACAGATACGCAGTATTTT	CATSISLGTDTQYF
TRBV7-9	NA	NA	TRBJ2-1	TGTGCCAGCAGCTTATACAGGAGAGGGGGGAGCTCCTACAATGAGCAGTTCTTC	CASSLYRRGGSSYNEQFF
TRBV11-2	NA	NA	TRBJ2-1	TGTGCCAGCAGCTCCATCCTAATATTAGCGGCCGGTTCCTACAATGAGCAGTTCTTC	CASSSILILAAGSYNEQFF
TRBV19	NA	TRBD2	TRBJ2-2	TGTGCCAGCAACAGACTAGCGGGCGGCACCGGGGAGCTGTTTTTT	CASNRLAGGTGELFF
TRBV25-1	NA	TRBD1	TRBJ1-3	TGTGCCAGCAGTGGGACAGGGTTTGGAAACACCATATATTTT	CASSGTGFGNTIYF
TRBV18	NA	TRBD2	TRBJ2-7	TGTGCCAGCTCCCGGGGGGAAACCGAGCAGTACTTC	CASSRGETEQYF
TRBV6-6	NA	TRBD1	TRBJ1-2	TGTGCCAGCAGTTTACAGGGGGGACACTATGGCTACACCTTC	CASSLQGGHYGYTF
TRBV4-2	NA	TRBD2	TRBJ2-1	TGTGCCAGCAGCCAAACAGCGGGGGGGCATTCCTACAATGAGCAGTTCTTC	CASSQTAGGHSYNEQFF
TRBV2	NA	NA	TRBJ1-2	TGTGCCAGCATTCTACCCCTGGACAGTTACTATGGCTACACCTTC	CASILPLDSYYGYTF
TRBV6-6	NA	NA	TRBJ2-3	TGTGCCAGCAGTTTACCCATCCACACAGATACGCAGTATTTT	CASSLPIHTDTQYF
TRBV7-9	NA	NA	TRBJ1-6	TGTGCCAGCAGCTCCCCCTCACCCCTCCACTTT	CASSSPSPLHF
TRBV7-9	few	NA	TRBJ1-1	TGTGCCAGCAGCTTAGTGTCCTCTGAAGCTTTCTTT	CASSLVSSEAFF
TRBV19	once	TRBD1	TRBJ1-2	TGTGCCAGTAGTGGGGACAGCCCCTATGGCTACACCTTC	CASSGDSPYGYTF
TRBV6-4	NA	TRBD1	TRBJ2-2	TGTGCCAGCAGTGACTCGAAGCTCGGGACAGGGGGCTTCGGGGAGCTGTTTTTT	CASSDSKLGTGGFGELFF
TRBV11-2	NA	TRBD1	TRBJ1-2	TGTGCCAGCAGCCCTGAATACAGGGGGCGGCACACCTTC	CASSPEYRGRHTF
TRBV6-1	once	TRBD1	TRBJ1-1	TGTGCCAGCAACGTCCACCCTACAGGGGACACTGAAGCTTTCTTT	CASNVHPTGDTEAFF
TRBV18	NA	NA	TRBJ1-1	TGTGCCAGCTCAGAACAGAGCGCTGAAGCTTTCTTT	CASSEQSAEAFF
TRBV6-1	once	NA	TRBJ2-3	TGTGCCAGCAGTGAAGCATATTTTGGGGCAAGCACAGATACGCAGTATTTT	CASSEAYFGASTDTQYF
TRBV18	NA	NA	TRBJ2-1	TGTGCCAGCTCACCACGAATCACAGGAAGCTCCTACAATGAGCAGTTCTTC	CASSPRITGSSYNEQFF
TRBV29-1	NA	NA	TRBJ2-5	TGCAGCGTTGTGAGCTTCGGGACCCAGTACTTC	CSVVSFGTQYF
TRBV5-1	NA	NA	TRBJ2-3	TGCGCCAGCAGCTTTCTGCCTTGGATAAATACGCAGTATTTT	CASSFLPWINTQYF
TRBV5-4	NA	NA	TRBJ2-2	TGTGCCAGCAGCCAGGGCTTCGACGGGGAGCTGTTTTTT	CASSQGFDGELFF
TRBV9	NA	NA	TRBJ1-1	TGTGCCAGCAGCGCCGGGGGGGTCGACACTGAAGCTTTCTTT	CASSAGGVDTEAFF
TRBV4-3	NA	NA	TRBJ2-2	TGCGCCAGCAGCCAAGACACGACTGGATTCACCGGGGAGCTGTTTTTT	CASSQDTTGFTGELFF
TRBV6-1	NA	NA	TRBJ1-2	TGTGCCAGCAGTGAAGACGGGGGGCAATACTATGGCTACACCTTC	CASSEDGGQYYGYTF
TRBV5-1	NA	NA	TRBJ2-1	TGCGCCAGCAGCTTGAATGCCAGGGCTTCCTCCTACAATGAGCAGTTCTTC	CASSLNARASSYNEQFF
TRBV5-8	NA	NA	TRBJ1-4	TGTGCCAGCAGCTTGGAAGGGGCTAATGAAAAACTGTTTTTT	CASSLEGANEKLFF
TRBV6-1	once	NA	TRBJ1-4	TGTGCCAGCAGTGAGCTGGGGGAAAAACTGTTTTTT	CASSELGEKLFF
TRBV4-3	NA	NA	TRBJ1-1	TGCGCCAGCAGCCTCCTCAGGGGCACTGAAGCTTTCTTT	CASSLLRGTEAFF
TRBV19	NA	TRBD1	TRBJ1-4	TGTGCCAGTAGTCCAACGGACAGGGGGGGTGAAAAACTGTTTTTT	CASSPTDRGGEKLFF
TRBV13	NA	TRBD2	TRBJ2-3	TGTGCCAGCAGCCTCGGGCGGGGGGGGACAGATACGCAGTATTTT	CASSLGRGGTDTQYF
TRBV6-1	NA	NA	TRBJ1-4	TGTGCCAGCACCCGAACAGGGTCGGGCGATGAAAAACTGTTTTTT	CASTRTGSGDEKLFF
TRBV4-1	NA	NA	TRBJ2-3	TGCGCCAGCAGCCAAGCCCCAGGAGTGAGGGTAGATACGCAGTATTTT	CASSQAPGVRVDTQYF
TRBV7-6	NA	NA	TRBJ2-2	TGTGCCAGCAGCTTATCACGACCGAACACCGGGGAGCTGTTTTTT	CASSLSRPNTGELFF
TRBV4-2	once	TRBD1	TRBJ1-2	TGTGCCAGCAGCCAGGAGGGACAGGGGTATGGCTACACCTTC	CASSQEGQGYGYTF
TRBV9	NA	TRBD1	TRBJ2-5	TGTGCCAGCAGCGGCGGGACAGGGGTCGAGACCCAGTACTTC	CASSGGTGVETQYF
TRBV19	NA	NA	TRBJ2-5	TGTGCCAGTAGTATCAATCGGGGGACCCAGTACTTC	CASSINRGTQYF
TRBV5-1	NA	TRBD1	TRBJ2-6	TGCGCCAGCAGCTTAAGGACAGGGGGGTTCCCTGGGGCCAACGTCCTGACTTTC	CASSLRTGGFPGANVLTF
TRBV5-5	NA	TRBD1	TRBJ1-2	TGTGCCAGCAGCCTGGTAGGGGACAGGAACTATGGCTACACCTTC	CASSLVGDRNYGYTF
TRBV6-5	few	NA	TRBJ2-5	TGTGCCAGCAGTTACTCAGCGACCCAGTACTTC	CASSYSATQYF
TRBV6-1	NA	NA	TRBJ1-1	TGTGCCAGCAGGGACCCGCCCCAACCTGAAGCTTTCTTT	CASRDPPQPEAFF
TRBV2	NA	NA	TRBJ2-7	TGTGCCACCCATCTTGCAGCGGCGGCGTCCTACGAGCAGTACTTC	CATHLAAAASYEQYF
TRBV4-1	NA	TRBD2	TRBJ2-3	TGCGCCAGCAGCCCTAGATTTGGACTAGCGGGGGTCACAGATACGCAGTATTTT	CASSPRFGLAGVTDTQYF
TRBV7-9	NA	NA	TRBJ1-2	TGTGCCAGCAGCTTAGCGGCGGGAAACTATGGCTACACCTTC	CASSLAAGNYGYTF
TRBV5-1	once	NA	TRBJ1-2	TGCGCCAGCAGCCCGACCCTCTTGCGGAACTATGGCTACACCTTC	CASSPTLLRNYGYTF
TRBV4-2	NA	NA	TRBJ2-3	TGTGCCAGCAGCCAAGTTGGGGGCACCACAGATACGCAGTATTTT	CASSQVGGTTDTQYF
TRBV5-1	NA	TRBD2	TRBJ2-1	TGCGCCAGCAGCCTAGGGACTAGCCGAAACAATGAGCAGTTCTTC	CASSLGTSRNNEQFF
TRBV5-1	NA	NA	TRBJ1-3	TGCGCCAGCAGCTTGGCTGGAGTCCCATCGGGAGGAAACACCATATATTTT	CASSLAGVPSGGNTIYF
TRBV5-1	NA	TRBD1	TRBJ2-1	TGCGCCAGCAGCTTGGGGCAGGGGGAGTCCTACAATGAGCAGTTCTTC	CASSLGQGESYNEQFF
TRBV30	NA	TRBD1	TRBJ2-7	TGTGCCTGGAGTGTACCCTCCTTCTCCGGGACAGGGAGCTACGAGCAGTACTTC	CAWSVPSFSGTGSYEQYF